This T cell receptor (beta chain) was sequenced in a study of blood T cell repertoires in COVID-19. Assay used: immunoSEQ multiplex PCR; TCRdb lists only in-frame clones, some missing. The sample shows tens of thousands of clones, around 85% of them seen only once. This clonotype was sampled from a man of 80 years or more with active or convalescent COVID-19. Input material: peripheral blood.

CDR3 DNA sequence: TGCGCCAGCAGCTTGGGGGCAGAAGGGGTCTACGAGCAGTACTTC. It codes for CASSLGAEGVYEQYF. The chain recombines TRBV5-1 with TRBJ2-7; D is perhaps TRBD1 (5 bases). Germline lookup yields CDR1 SGHRS and CDR2 YFSETQ. Trimming removed 0 bases at V and 3 bases at J, with 13 bases between. This CDR3 region has 15 residues.